What follows is one TCR beta chain and its context. Seattle's enrolled individuals joined amid active infection and were then monitored longitudinally. These data are taken from a study of blood T cell repertoires in COVID-19. In the study overall: Acute and convalescent COVID-19 samples came from the United States, Italy and Spain. Sources were T cells, B-cell-depleted T cells, or PBMCs; the material itself was cDNA or gDNA.

The CDR3 extends over 18 amino acids. V lost 3 bases, J lost 5 bases, and 13 bases stayed unmatched. CDR1 KGHDR and CDR2 SFDVKD come from the germline V gene. Repertoires were generated with immunoSEQ multiplex PCR, while TCRdb's copy carries only in-frame clones and drops some. The table records about 150,000 clones, roughly 86% of them present only once. Material: peripheral blood. This chain joins TRBV24-1 and TRBJ2-2, with 8 bases that match TRBD1. The receptor was derived from an elderly woman with COVID-19, enrolled during active disease. CDR3 residues: CATSDIGTGIVTTGELFF. The DNA for the CDR3 is TGTGCCACCAGTGATATAGGGACAGGAATCGTAACAACCGGGGAGCTGTTTTTT.